This T cell receptor (beta chain) was profiled in a study of T cell responses to AZD1222 COVID-19 vaccine. Study-wide results and caveats: In a largely white British group with more females than males, clonal diversity was possibly underestimated. Nearly half of unique spike-specific TCRs reportedly avoided B.1.351 and B.1.1.7 mutated regions.

This CDR3 spans 15 amino acids. The germline V gene encodes CDR1 SGHAT and CDR2 FQNNGV. The ends lost 1 base at V and 1 base at J; junction bases unmatched: 3. Regarding this clone: Its target is unknown.

TCRdb keeps only in-frame clones here, not all; method: immunoSEQ multiplex PCR. Of over 150,000 clones in the sample, less than 90% are singletons; the top ten hold more than 5.5%. Material: peripheral blood, obtained on day 0 of MenACWY control vaccination. The sequence was obtained from an adult in good health. The chain has TRBV11-2 and TRBJ1-2; 7 nucleotides match TRBD1. The CDR3 protein is CASSLGPGGNYGYTF. In nucleotides, the CDR3 is TGTGCCAGCAGCTTAGGTCCAGGGGGTAACTATGGCTACACCTTC.